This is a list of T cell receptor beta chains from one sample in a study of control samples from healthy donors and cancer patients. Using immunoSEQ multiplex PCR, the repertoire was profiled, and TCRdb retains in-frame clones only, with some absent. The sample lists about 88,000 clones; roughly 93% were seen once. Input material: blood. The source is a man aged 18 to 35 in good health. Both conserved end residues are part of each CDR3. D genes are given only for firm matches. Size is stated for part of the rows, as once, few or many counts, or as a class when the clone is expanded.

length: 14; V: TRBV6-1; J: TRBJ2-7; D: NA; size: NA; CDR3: CASSEGGESYEQYF; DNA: TGTGCCAGCAGTGAAGGTGGGGAATCCTACGAGCAGTACTTC
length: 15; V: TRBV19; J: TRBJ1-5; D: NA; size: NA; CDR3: CASTPRGGRQQPQHF; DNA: TGTGCCAGTACCCCTCGAGGGGGTCGTCAGCAGCCCCAGCATTTT
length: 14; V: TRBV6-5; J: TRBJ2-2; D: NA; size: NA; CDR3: CASTLRWDTGELFF; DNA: TGTGCCAGCACCCTACGGTGGGATACCGGGGAGCTGTTTTTT
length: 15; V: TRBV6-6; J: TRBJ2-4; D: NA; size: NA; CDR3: CASSYSEKGRNIQYF; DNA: TGTGCCAGCAGTTACTCGGAAAAGGGGAGAAACATTCAGTACTTC
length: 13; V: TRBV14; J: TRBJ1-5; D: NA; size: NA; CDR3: CASSPSVNQPQHF; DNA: TGTGCCAGCAGCCCGTCCGTAAATCAGCCCCAGCATTTT
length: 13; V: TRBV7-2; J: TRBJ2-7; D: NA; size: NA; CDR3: CASSLYTGYEQYF; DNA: TGTGCCAGCAGCTTATACACGGGTTACGAGCAGTACTTC
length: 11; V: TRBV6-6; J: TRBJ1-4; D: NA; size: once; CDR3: CASSYGEKLFF; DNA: TGTGCCAGCAGTTACGGCGAAAAACTGTTTTTT
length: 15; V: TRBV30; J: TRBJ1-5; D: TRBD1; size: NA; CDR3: CAWSVGQGATQPQHF; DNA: TGTGCCTGGAGTGTAGGGCAGGGGGCGACTCAGCCCCAGCATTTT
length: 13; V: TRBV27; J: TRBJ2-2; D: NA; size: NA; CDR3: CASSKVTTGELFF; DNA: TGTGCCAGCAGTAAGGTTACCACCGGGGAGCTGTTTTTT
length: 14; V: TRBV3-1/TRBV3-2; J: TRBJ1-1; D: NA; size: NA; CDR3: CASSQVQGDTEAFF; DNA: TGTGCCAGCAGCCAAGTACAGGGTGACACTGAAGCTTTCTTT
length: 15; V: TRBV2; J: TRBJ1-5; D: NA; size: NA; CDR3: CASTGTHTPNQPQHF; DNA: TGTGCCAGCACTGGGACCCACACCCCTAATCAGCCCCAGCATTTT
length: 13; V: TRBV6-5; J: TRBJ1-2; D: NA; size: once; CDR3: CASRFTGLDGYTF; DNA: TGTGCCAGCAGGTTTACAGGGTTAGATGGCTACACCTTC
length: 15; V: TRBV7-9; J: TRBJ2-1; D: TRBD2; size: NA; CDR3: CASSFPGRESNEQFF; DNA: TGTGCCAGCAGCTTTCCAGGGCGGGAGAGCAATGAGCAGTTCTTC
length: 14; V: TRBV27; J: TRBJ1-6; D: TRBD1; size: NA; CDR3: CASIGGSSNSPLHF; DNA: TGTGCCAGCATAGGGGGCAGTTCTAATTCACCCCTCCACTTT
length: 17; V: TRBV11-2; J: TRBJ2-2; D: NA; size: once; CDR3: CASSFIGGLANTGELFF; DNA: TGTGCCAGCAGCTTTATCGGGGGACTCGCGAACACCGGGGAGCTGTTTTTT
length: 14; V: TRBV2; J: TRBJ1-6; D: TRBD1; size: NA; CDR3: CASSGQGPYSPLHF; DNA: TGTGCCAGCAGTGGACAGGGGCCCTATTCACCCCTCCACTTT
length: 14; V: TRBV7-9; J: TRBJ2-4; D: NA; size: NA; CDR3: CASSLEGRGNIQYF; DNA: TGTGCCAGCAGCTTAGAAGGACGGGGAAACATTCAGTACTTC
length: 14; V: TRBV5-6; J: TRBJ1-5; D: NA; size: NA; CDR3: CASSLGGARQPQHF; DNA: TGTGCCAGCAGCTTGGGGGGGGCACGGCAGCCCCAGCATTTT
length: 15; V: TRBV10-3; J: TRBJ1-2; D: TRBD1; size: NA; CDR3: CAISDPRQGRNGYTF; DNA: TGTGCCATCAGTGACCCCAGACAGGGACGGAATGGCTACACCTTC
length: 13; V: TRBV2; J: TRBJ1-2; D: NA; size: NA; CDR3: CASTPSVNYGYTF; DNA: TGTGCCAGCACCCCATCAGTCAACTATGGCTACACCTTC
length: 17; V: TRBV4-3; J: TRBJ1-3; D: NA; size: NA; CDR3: CASSQVTSGSSGNTIYF; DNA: TGCGCCAGCAGCCAAGTAACATCGGGGAGCTCTGGAAACACCATATATTTT
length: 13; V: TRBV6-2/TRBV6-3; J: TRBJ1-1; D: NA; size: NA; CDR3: CASSYSQATEAFF; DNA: TGTGCCAGCAGTTACTCACAGGCCACTGAAGCTTTCTTT
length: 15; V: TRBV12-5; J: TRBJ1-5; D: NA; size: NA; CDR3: CASAGDNPSNQPQHF; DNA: TGTGCTAGTGCCGGGGACAATCCTAGCAATCAGCCCCAGCATTTT
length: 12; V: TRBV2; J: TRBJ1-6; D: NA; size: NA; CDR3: CASRSSPSPLHF; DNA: TGTGCCAGCAGATCAAGCCCTTCACCCCTCCACTTT
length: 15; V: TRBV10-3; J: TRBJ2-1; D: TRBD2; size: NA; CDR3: CAISEPGLAASEQFF; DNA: TGTGCCATCAGTGAACCGGGACTAGCCGCCTCGGAGCAGTTCTTC
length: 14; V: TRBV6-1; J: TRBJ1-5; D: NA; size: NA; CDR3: CASSEPSRGQPQHF; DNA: TGTGCCAGCAGTGAGCCGAGTAGGGGACAGCCCCAGCATTTT
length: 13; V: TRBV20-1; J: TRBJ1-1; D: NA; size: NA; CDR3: CSASADMNTEAFF; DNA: TGCAGTGCTAGTGCAGATATGAACACTGAAGCTTTCTTT
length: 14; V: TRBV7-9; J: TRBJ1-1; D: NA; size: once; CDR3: CASSLPALNTEAFF; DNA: TGTGCCAGCAGCTTACCTGCTTTGAACACTGAAGCTTTCTTT
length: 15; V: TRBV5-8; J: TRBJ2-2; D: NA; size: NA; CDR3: CASSLGQVWPGELFF; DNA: TGTGCCAGCAGCTTGGGCCAGGTTTGGCCCGGGGAGCTGTTTTTT
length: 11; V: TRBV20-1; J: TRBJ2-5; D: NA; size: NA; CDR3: CSARDRETQYF; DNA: TGCAGTGCTAGAGATCGGGAGACCCAGTACTTC
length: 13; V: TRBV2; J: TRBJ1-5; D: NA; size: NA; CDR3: CASSAMGNQPQHF; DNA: TGTGCCAGCAGTGCCATGGGTAATCAGCCCCAGCATTTT
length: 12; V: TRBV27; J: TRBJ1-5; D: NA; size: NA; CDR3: CASGETNQPQHF; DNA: TGTGCCAGCGGAGAGACAAATCAGCCCCAGCATTTT
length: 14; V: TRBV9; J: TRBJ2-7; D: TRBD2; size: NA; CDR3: CASSPGGGKNEQYF; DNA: TGTGCCAGCAGCCCCGGGGGGGGGAAGAACGAGCAGTACTTC
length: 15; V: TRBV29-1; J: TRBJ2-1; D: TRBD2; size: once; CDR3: CSVGTSGAGDNEQFF; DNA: TGCAGCGTTGGTACCAGCGGGGCCGGTGACAATGAGCAGTTCTTC
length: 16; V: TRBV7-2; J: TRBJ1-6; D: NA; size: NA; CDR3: CASSPRPAPNNSPLHF; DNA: TGTGCCAGCAGCCCAAGGCCTGCACCAAATAATTCACCCCTCCACTTT
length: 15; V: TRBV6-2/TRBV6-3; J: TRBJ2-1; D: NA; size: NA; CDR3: CASSLAGQAYNEQFF; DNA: TGTGCCAGCAGCCTGGCGGGACAAGCGTACAATGAGCAGTTCTTC
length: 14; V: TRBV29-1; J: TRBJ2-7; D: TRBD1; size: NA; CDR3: CSVSGTGSLYEQYF; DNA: TGCAGCGTCTCCGGGACAGGAAGTCTCTACGAGCAGTACTTC
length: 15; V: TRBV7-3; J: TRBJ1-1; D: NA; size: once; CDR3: CASSLNRMMNTEAFF; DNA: TGTGCCAGCAGCTTAAATCGGATGATGAACACTGAAGCTTTCTTT
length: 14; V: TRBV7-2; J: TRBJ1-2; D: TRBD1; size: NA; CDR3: CASSSQGAPVGYTF; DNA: TGTGCCAGCAGTTCGCAGGGGGCGCCGGTTGGCTACACCTTC
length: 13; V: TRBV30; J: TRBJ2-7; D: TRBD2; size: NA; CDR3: CAWGSGNDYEQYF; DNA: TGTGCCTGGGGGAGCGGGAATGACTACGAGCAGTACTTC
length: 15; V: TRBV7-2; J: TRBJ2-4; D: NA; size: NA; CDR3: CASSSLRVAKNIQYF; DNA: TGTGCCAGCAGCTCACTCAGGGTAGCCAAAAACATTCAGTACTTC